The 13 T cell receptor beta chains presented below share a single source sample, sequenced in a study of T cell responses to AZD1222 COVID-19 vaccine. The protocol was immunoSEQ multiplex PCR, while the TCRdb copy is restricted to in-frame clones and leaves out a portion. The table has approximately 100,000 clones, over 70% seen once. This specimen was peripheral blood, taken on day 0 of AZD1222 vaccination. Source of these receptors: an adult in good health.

CDR3 amino acids: CASRPNAPGDEKLFF. The CDR3 coding sequence is TGTGCCAGCAGACCAAACGCCCCGGGGGATGAAAAACTGTTTTTT. The chain is built from TRBV28 and TRBJ1-4; D possibly corresponds to TRBD1 (5 bases). CDR1 MDHEN and CDR2 SYDVKM come from the germline V gene. The CDR3 loop spans 15 amino acids. Deletions cut 6 bases from V and 6 bases from J, with 17 bases between.

CDR3 sequence reads: CALDSRDAFLGYTF. The CDR3 DNA reads as TGTGCCCTGGACAGCAGGGACGCCTTCCTAGGCTACACCTTC. The chain recombines TRBV30 with TRBJ1-2; D possibly corresponds to TRBD1 (6 bases). The ends were cut back, 8 bases at V and 8 bases at J, with 24 bases in the middle. CDR1 GTSNPN and CDR2 SVGIG come from the germline V gene (reference sequence). This CDR3 comprises 14 residues.

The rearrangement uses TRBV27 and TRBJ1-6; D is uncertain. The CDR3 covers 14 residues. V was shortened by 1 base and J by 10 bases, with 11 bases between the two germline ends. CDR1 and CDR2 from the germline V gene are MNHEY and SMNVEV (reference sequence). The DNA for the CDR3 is TGTGCCAGCAGTTTATGGGTTGGGAAATCACCCCTCCACTTT. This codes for CASSLWVGKSPLHF.

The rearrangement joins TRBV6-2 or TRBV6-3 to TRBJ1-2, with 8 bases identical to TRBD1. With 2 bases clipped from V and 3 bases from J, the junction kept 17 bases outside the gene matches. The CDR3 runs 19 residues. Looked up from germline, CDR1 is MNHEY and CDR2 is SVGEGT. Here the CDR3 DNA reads TGTGCCAGCAGTTACCCAGGACTGATCGACCCGACAGGGGACTATGGCTACACCTTC. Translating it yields CASSYPGLIDPTGDYGYTF.

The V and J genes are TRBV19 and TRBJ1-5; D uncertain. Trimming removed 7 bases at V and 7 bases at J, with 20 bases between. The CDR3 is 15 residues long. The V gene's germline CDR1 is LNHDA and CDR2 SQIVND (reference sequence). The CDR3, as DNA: TGTGCCAGTAAGGTGATAAGTAAGGCGAAACAGCCCCAGCATTTT. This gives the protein CASKVISKAKQPQHF.

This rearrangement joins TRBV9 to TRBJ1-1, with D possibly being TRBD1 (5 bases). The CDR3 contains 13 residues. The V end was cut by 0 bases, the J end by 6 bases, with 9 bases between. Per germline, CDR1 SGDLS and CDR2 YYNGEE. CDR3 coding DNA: TGTGCCAGCAGCGTAGGTGACAGACCTGAAGCTTTCTTT. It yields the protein CASSVGDRPEAFF.

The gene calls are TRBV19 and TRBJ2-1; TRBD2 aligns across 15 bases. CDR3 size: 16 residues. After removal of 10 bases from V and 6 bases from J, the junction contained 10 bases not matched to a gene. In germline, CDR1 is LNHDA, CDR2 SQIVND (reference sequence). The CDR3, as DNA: TGTGCCACTTGGACTAGCGGGAGGGCCTCGGGCAATGAGCAGTTCTTC. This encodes CATWTSGRASGNEQFF. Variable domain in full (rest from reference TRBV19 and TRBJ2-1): DGGITQSPKYLFRKEGQNVTLSCEQNLNHDAMYWYRQDPGQGLRLIYYSQIVNDFQKGDIAEGYSVSREKKESFPLTVTSAQKNPTAFYLCATWTSGRASGNEQFFGPGTRLTVL.

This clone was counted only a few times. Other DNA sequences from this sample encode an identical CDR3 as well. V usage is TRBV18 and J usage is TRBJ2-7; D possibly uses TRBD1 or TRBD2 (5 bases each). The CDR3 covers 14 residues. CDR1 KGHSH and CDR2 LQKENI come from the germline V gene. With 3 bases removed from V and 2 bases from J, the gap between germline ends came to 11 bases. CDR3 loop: CASSPGREAYEQYF. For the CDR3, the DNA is TGTGCCAGCTCACCGGGACGGGAAGCCTACGAGCAGTACTTC.

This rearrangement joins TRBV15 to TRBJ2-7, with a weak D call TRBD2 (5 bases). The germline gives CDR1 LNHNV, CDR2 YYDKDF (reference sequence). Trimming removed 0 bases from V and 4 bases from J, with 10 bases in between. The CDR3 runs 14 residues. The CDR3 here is CATSREGRVYEQYF. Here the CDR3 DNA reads TGTGCCACCAGCAGAGAAGGGCGGGTATACGAGCAGTACTTC.

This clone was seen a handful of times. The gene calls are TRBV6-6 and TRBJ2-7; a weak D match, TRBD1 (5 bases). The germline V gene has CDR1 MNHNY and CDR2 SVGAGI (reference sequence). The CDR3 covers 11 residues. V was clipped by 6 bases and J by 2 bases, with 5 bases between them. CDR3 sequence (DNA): TGTGCCAGCAGCAGGGCCTACGAGCAGTACTTC. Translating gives CASSRAYEQYF.

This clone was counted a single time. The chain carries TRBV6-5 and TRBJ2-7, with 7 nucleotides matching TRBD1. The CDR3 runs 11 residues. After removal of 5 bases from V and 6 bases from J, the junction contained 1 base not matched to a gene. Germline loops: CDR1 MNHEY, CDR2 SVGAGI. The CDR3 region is CASSTGVEQYF. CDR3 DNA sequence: TGTGCCAGCAGTACAGGGGTCGAGCAGTACTTC.

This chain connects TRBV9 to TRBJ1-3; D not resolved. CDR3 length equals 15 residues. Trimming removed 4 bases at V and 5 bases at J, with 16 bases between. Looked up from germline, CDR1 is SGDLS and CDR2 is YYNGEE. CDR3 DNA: TGTGCCAGCAGCCCGGCCAGTGTGACTCGAAACACCATATATTTT. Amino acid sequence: CASSPASVTRNTIYF.

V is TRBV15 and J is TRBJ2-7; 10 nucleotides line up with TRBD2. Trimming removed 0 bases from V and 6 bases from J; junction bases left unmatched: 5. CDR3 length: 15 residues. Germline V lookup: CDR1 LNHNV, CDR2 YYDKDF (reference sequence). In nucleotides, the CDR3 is TGTGCCACCAGCAGAGATCCCGGGACTAGCGCCGAGCAGTACTTC. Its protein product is CATSRDPGTSAEQYF.